Listed here is a single TCR beta chain. This entry comes from a study of CD8+ T cells in alopecia areata. Following RNA extraction, reverse transcription yielded cDNA that acted as the sequencing template. TCRdb's copy holds only in-frame clones and misses some; the assay was immunoSEQ multiplex PCR. The table records about 170,000 clones, about 70% of them present only once. The V gene lost 0 bases and the J gene lost 0 bases, with 7 bases spanning the gap. The germline V gene encodes CDR1 SGHRS and CDR2 YFSETQ. The CDR3 runs to 15 residues. The clonotype originates from a human donor with alopecia areata. The chain combines TRBV5-1 with TRBJ1-3, with D unresolved. The specimen comprised CD8+ T cells sorted from blood, sampled at week 0. The CDR3 sequence is CASSLERDSGNTIYF. The CDR3 region has the DNA TGCGCCAGCAGCTTGGAGCGGGACTCTGGAAACACCATATATTTT.